A single sample gave rise to the 28 T cell receptor beta chains below, sequenced in a study of shared clonotypes between healthy human individuals. Here immunoSEQ multiplex PCR was the method, and the copy in TCRdb shows in-frame clones only, minus some. There are roughly 2.5 million clones in the sample; 85% to 95% occur only once, and about 0.13% lies in the top ten. The specimen was naive CD4+ T cells sorted from blood. Noted subset: CD45RA+ positively selected. Receptors originate from a man younger than 35 in good health.

In this sample, this clone turned up once. This sample also contains other DNA sequences that code for the same CDR3. The chain has TRBV9 and TRBJ2-3; D is undetermined. This CDR3 comprises 14 residues. Trimming took 0 bases from V and 0 from J, leaving 5 bases between them. From germline, CDR1 is SGDLS and CDR2 YYNGEE. As DNA, the CDR3 is TGTGCCAGCAGCGTAGGCGTTAGCACAGATACGCAGTATTTT. Amino acids: CASSVGVSTDTQYF.

V usage is TRBV29-1 and J usage is TRBJ2-3; unclear D gene. This CDR3 is built from 13 residues. Between the trimmed V and J ends, which lost 4 bases and 5 bases, there was a span of 13 bases. Per the germline V gene, CDR1 is SQVTM and CDR2 is ANQGSEA. CDR3 DNA: TGCAGCGTTGGGCTAGTGGTAAAAGATACGCAGTATTTT. Its protein is CSVGLVVKDTQYF.

This chain connects TRBV7-3 to TRBJ2-3; 7 positions match TRBD1. The CDR3 runs to 18 residues. The V segment lost 5 bases and the J segment 3 bases; nucleotides outside the gene matches: 17. CDR1 is SGHTA and CDR2 is FQGTGA in the germline V gene. The CDR3: CASSTGRSGQVVTDTQYF. CDR3 nucleotide sequence: TGTGCCAGCAGCACCGGGCGGAGTGGACAGGTTGTGACAGATACGCAGTATTTT.

This clone came up a few times. A junction boundary mismatches the germline segment, possibly from a read error. The chain joins TRBV30 to TRBJ1-1, with D perhaps TRBD1 (5 bases). The CDR3 is 11 amino acids. Germline lookup yields CDR1 GTSNPN and CDR2 SVGIG (reference sequence). In nucleotides, the CDR3 is TGCGGCGGGGGGAAAAACACTGAAGCTTTCTTT. Encoded protein: CGGGKNTEAFF.

V gene TRBV13 combines with J gene TRBJ2-3, with 9 nucleotides matching TRBD2. V lost 2 bases and J lost 3; bases outside the gene matches: 6. The germline V gene encodes CDR1 PRHDT and CDR2 FYEKMQ (reference sequence). This CDR3 comprises 16 residues. The CDR3 nucleotides read TGTGCCAGCAGCTTAAACGGCGGGAGGGAAACAGATACGCAGTATTTT. This sequence encodes CASSLNGGRETDTQYF.

The J gene is TRBJ2-1, the V gene TRBV30, with 9 nucleotides matching TRBD1. The trim removed 0 bases at V and 7 bases at J, leaving 10 bases unmatched. The CDR3 is 16 amino acids. Per germline, CDR1 GTSNPN and CDR2 SVGIG (reference sequence). The CDR3 protein is CAWSVRPTGGDNEQFF. The CDR3 bases are TGTGCCTGGAGTGTACGACCGACAGGGGGGGATAATGAGCAGTTCTTC.

For this clone: The same CDR3 is also encoded by other DNA sequences in this sample. The rearrangement uses TRBV6-1 and TRBJ1-2, with unresolved D. The germline V gene has CDR1 MNHNS and CDR2 SASEGT. The CDR3 length is 13 residues. V was shortened by 1 base and J by 4 bases, with 7 bases between the two germline ends. The CDR3 DNA sequence: TGTGCCAGCAGTGAAGATGGCAGCTATGGCTACACCTTC. Translated: CASSEDGSYGYTF.

The chain is built from TRBV5-6 and TRBJ1-2, with TRBD1 as a possible D gene (6 bases). With 2 bases removed from V and 4 bases from J, the gap between germline ends came to 15 bases. The CDR3 contains 15 residues. The V gene's germline CDR1 is SGHDT and CDR2 YYEEEE. CDR3 DNA: TGTGCCAGCAGCTTTCCAGGGGCCCAAGCCTATGGCTACACCTTC. Translated, it gives CASSFPGAQAYGYTF. The entire variable domain, with the rest obtained from reference TRBV5-6 and TRBJ1-2, is as follows: DAGVTQSPTHLIKTRGQQVTLRCSPKSGHDTVSWYQQALGQGPQFIFQYYEEEERQRGNFPDRFSGHQFPNYSSELNVNALLLGDSALYLCASSFPGAQAYGYTFGSGTRLTVV.

Details on this clone: The sample has other DNA sequences that encode this CDR3 too. This chain uses TRBV7-9 with TRBJ1-1, with a weak D call TRBD1 (5 bases). The germline V gene encodes CDR1 SEHNR and CDR2 FQNEAQ (reference sequence). Trimming took off 4 bases at V and 1 base at J, with 7 bases between the two ends. The CDR3 length is 13 residues. The DNA of the CDR3 is TGTGCCAGCAGCTGGGGGGAGAACACTGAAGCTTTCTTT. Translating gives CASSWGENTEAFF.

DNA for the CDR3: TGTGCCAGCAGTGAAGAGGGACGGATTAACTATGGCTACACCTTC. Translation gives CASSEEGRINYGYTF. The chain carries TRBV6-1 and TRBJ1-2; perhaps TRBD1 as D (5 bases). The CDR3 has 15 amino acids. Germline CDR1 MNHNS, CDR2 SASEGT. Trimming removed 1 base at V and 1 base at J, with 10 bases between.

The chain combines TRBV6-1 with TRBJ2-3; TRBD1 or TRBD2 may be the D gene (5 bases each). The CDR3 has 16 amino acids. Germline lookup yields CDR1 MNHNS and CDR2 SASEGT. V was cut by 0 bases and J by 2 bases, with 12 bases left in between. CDR3 residues: CASSEATGLFTDTQYF. As DNA, the CDR3 is TGTGCCAGCAGTGAAGCCACAGGACTTTTCACAGATACGCAGTATTTT.

Note on this clone: This same CDR3 is encoded by further DNA sequences in the sample. The V gene is TRBV5-1, the J gene TRBJ2-3; no firm D call. With 0 bases removed from V and 1 base from J, the gap between germline ends came to 12 bases. Germline V CDR1 and CDR2: SGHRS, YFSETQ. This CDR3 is built from 16 residues. The CDR3 DNA follows: TGCGCCAGCAGCTTGGCCCTGCCCGGCGGCACAGATACGCAGTATTTT. Its translation: CASSLALPGGTDTQYF. Variable domain in full (rest from reference TRBV5-1 and TRBJ2-3): KAGVTQTPRYLIKTRGQQVTLSCSPISGHRSVSWYQQTPGQGLQFLFEYFSETQRNKGNFPGRFSGRQFSNSRSEMNVSTLELGDSALYLCASSLALPGGTDTQYFGPGTRLTVL.

The V and J genes are TRBV25-1 and TRBJ1-1; 7 bases fit TRBD1. The CDR3 runs to 15 residues. V lost 4 bases to trimming and J lost 7 bases; unmatched junction nucleotides: 12. Germline V gene sequence: CDR1 MGHDK, CDR2 SYGVNS. CDR3 region: CASSGQAPDRVEAFF. The CDR3 nucleotides are TGTGCCAGCAGTGGCCAAGCCCCAGACAGGGTTGAAGCTTTCTTT.

The chain recombines TRBV4-1 with TRBJ2-3, with a weak D call TRBD1 (6 bases). Germline CDR1 MGHRA, CDR2 YSYEKL. The CDR3 contains 18 residues. V lost 4 bases and J lost 0, with 20 bases in between. CDR3 loop: CASSLRSVGQTSTDTQYF. The CDR3 DNA is TGCGCCAGCAGCCTAAGGAGCGTAGGACAGACTAGCACAGATACGCAGTATTTT.

This clone was seen just once. The chain combines TRBV2 with TRBJ1-4; a weak D match, TRBD1 (6 bases). There are 16 residues in the CDR3. In germline, CDR1 is SNHLY, CDR2 FYNNEI. V was shortened by 4 bases and J by 1 base, with 13 bases between the two germline ends. CDR3 sequence (DNA): TGTGCCAGCAGTGCCCTCGACAGGAGAACTAATGAAAAACTGTTTTTT. Its translation: CASSALDRRTNEKLFF.

The chain has TRBV18 and TRBJ1-2, with D unclear. The ends were cut back, 3 bases at V and 4 bases at J, with 18 bases in the middle. The CDR3 totals 16 residues. Germline-derived CDR1 and CDR2 are KGHSH and LQKENI. This CDR3 reads CASSPNLPGAAYGYTF. CDR3 coding DNA: TGTGCCAGCTCACCGAATCTACCGGGCGCAGCCTATGGCTACACCTTC.

The chain is built from TRBV5-5 and TRBJ2-1, with D possibly being TRBD2 (6 bases). The CDR3 runs 14 residues. V lost 2 bases and J 5 bases, leaving 11 bases between the germline ends. Germline V gives CDR1 SGHKS, CDR2 YYEKEE (reference sequence). For the CDR3, the DNA is TGTGCCAGCAGCTTCTTACCGGGGGACAATGAGCAGTTCTTC. It yields the protein CASSFLPGDNEQFF. The full variable domain, in which reference TRBV5-5 and TRBJ2-1 provide the parts outside the CDR3, is DAGVTQSPTHLIKTRGQQVTLRCSPISGHKSVSWYQQVLGQGPQFIFQYYEKEERGRGNFPDRFSARQFPNYSSELNVNALLLGDSALYLCASSFLPGDNEQFFGPGTRLTVL.

Note on this clone: Other DNA variants within this sample encode the same CDR3. The genes are TRBV9 and TRBJ1-1; a weak D match, TRBD1 (5 bases). The CDR3 is 13 amino acids. Germline loops: CDR1 SGDLS, CDR2 YYNGEE. V was clipped by 4 bases and J by 1 base, with 8 bases between them. The CDR3 DNA is TGTGCCAGCAGCATCCAGGGGAACACTGAAGCTTTCTTT. Protein product: CASSIQGNTEAFF.

The rearrangement joins TRBV27 to TRBJ1-2; D is perhaps TRBD1 (6 bases). V was cut by 7 bases and J by 8 bases, with 26 bases left in between. The CDR3 has 16 amino acids. Germline lookup yields CDR1 MNHEY and CDR2 SMNVEV (reference sequence). The CDR3 bases are TGTGCCAGCATGCCCTCTGGTACAGGGTCGAGATGGGGCTACACCTTC. It is translated as CASMPSGTGSRWGYTF.

The chain employs TRBV28 and TRBJ1-1; tentatively, D is TRBD1 (5 bases). V lost 5 bases and J lost 3, with 16 bases in between. This CDR3 is built from 15 residues. The germline CDR1 and CDR2 sequences are MDHEN and SYDVKM. The CDR3 DNA is TGTGCCAGCAGTCGAGGGACCCTTGGGGACACTGAAGCTTTCTTT. Translated: CASSRGTLGDTEAFF. The variable domain in full, with the rest retrieved from reference TRBV28 and TRBJ1-1, is DVKVTQSSRYLVKRTGEKVFLECVQDMDHENMFWYRQDPGLGLRLIYFSYDVKMKEKGDIPEGYSVSREKKERFSLILESASTNQTSMYLCASSRGTLGDTEAFFGQGTRLTVV.

This clone came up a few times. This rearrangement joins TRBV7-9 to TRBJ1-5; 7 bases align to TRBD1. Germline assignment: CDR1 SEHNR and CDR2 FQNEAQ (reference sequence). CDR3 length: 14 amino acids. The ends lost 5 bases at V and 7 bases at J; junction bases unmatched: 8. The CDR3 is CASSRGGGKQPQHF. CDR3 DNA: TGTGCCAGCAGCCGAGGGGGCGGGAAACAGCCCCAGCATTTT.

The table lists this clone with a count of one. The chain has TRBV6-4 and TRBJ1-6; D might be TRBD1 (5 bases). V was shortened by 6 bases and J by 0 bases, with 9 bases between the two germline ends. The CDR3 has 15 amino acids. Germline V CDR1 and CDR2: MRHNA, SNTAGT. CDR3: CASRMTDSYNSPLHF. CDR3 bases: TGTGCCAGCAGAATGACAGACTCCTATAATTCACCCCTCCACTTT.

The chain uses TRBV6-6 and TRBJ1-3; 10 bases align to TRBD1. CDR1 MNHNY and CDR2 SVGAGI come from the germline V gene (reference sequence). V was pared by 5 bases and J by 4 bases, with 5 bases of the junction left unmatched. This CDR3 contains 15 residues. CDR3 loop: CASSTGQGLGNTIYF. The CDR3 nucleotides read TGTGCCAGCAGTACGGGACAGGGGTTAGGAAACACCATATATTTT.

Of note for this clone: Other DNA sequences of this sample code for an identical CDR3. The V and J genes are TRBV7-9 and TRBJ1-1, with D possibly being TRBD1 (5 bases). The V gene lost 3 bases and the J gene lost 5 bases, with 10 bases spanning the gap. The CDR3 runs to 13 residues. Germline V lookup: CDR1 SEHNR, CDR2 FQNEAQ (reference sequence). The CDR3 DNA is TGTGCCAGCAGCTTTGGGGCGGGGACTGAAGCTTTCTTT. It specifies CASSFGAGTEAFF.

The V call is TRBV5-1, the J call TRBJ2-2; the match to TRBD2 covers 8 bases. V was pared by 0 bases and J by 7 bases, with 8 bases of the junction left unmatched. Germline assignment: CDR1 SGHRS and CDR2 YFSETQ. The CDR3 spans 16 residues. The CDR3 sequence is CASSLGAGGHGGELFF. The CDR3 bases are TGCGCCAGCAGCTTGGGGGCGGGGGGACACGGCGGGGAGCTGTTTTTT.

Remarks on this clone: Other DNA sequences from this sample encode an identical CDR3 as well. V and J are TRBV9 and TRBJ1-3; D is unresolved. Germline lookup yields CDR1 SGDLS and CDR2 YYNGEE. CDR3 length: 15 amino acids. Deletions cut 0 bases from V and 0 bases from J, with 7 bases between. This chain's CDR3 is CASSVDGLSGNTIYF. The CDR3 DNA sequence: TGTGCCAGCAGCGTAGACGGGCTCTCTGGAAACACCATATATTTT. Using reference TRBV9 and TRBJ1-3 for the parts outside the CDR3, the full variable domain is DSGVTQTPKHLITATGQRVTLRCSPRSGDLSVYWYQQSLDQGLQFLIQYYNGEERAKGNILERFSAQQFPDLHSELNLSSLELGDSALYFCASSVDGLSGNTIYFGEGSWLTVV.

The chain combines TRBV10-3 with TRBJ2-1; D is possibly TRBD1 (6 bases). Germline V gene lookup returns CDR1 ENHRY and CDR2 SYGVKD. With 0 bases removed from V and 5 bases from J, the gap between germline ends came to 8 bases. The CDR3 contains 14 residues. This CDR3 is CAISESGGNNEQFF. In DNA form, the CDR3 reads TGTGCCATCAGTGAGTCAGGGGGTAACAATGAGCAGTTCTTC.

Regarding this clone: A junction end diverges from the germline sequence, so it may reflect a read error. The sample has other DNA sequences that encode this CDR3 too. V is TRBV27 and J is TRBJ1-4; 10 positions match TRBD1. CDR1 is MNHEY and CDR2 is SMNVEV in the germline V gene (reference sequence). This CDR3 comprises 14 residues. CDR3 sequence (DNA): TGTGCTAGCAGCCCGGGACAGGGGAATGAAAAACTGTTTTTT. Encoded protein: CASSPGQGNEKLFF. Looking up the rest from reference TRBV27 and TRBJ1-4 gives the full variable domain: EAQVTQNPRYLITVTGKKLTVTCSQNMNHEYMSWYRQDPGLGLRQIYYSMNVEVTDKGDVPEGYKVSRKEKRNFPLILESPSPNQTSLYFCASSPGQGNEKLFFGSGTQLSVL.